This TCR beta chain originates from a study of spatial heterogeneity in lung cancer. A unique molecular identifier was carried by every single TCR cDNA molecule. Each CDR3 protein gets one entry after TCRdb re-called the 5' RACE reads with MiXCR. The sample carries approximately 16,000 distinct CDR3 sequences, over 6.5% recorded once. As for this clonotype: Its target is not known. A single base separates this from a much larger clone, so it may be a read error.

Specified time point: sample taken at primary tumor resection. Samples were obtained from 65 to 80 donors, all untreated early-stage non-small cell lung cancer patients. Unsorted samples of tumor, nontumor lung or frozen PBMC had their whole RNA sequenced. Findings and limits, study-wide: Expanded intratumoral alpha and beta TCR counts tracked tumor mutation counts.

The TCR comes from a female donor with early-stage non-small cell lung cancer. The input for sequencing was lung tumor tissue, taken at surgery.

In nucleotides, the CDR3 is TGTGCCAGCAGCGTATCGGGCCACAATGAGCAGTTCTTC. This gives the protein CASSVSGHNEQFF. V is TRBV7-2 and J is TRBJ2-1; D uncertain. Germline CDR1 reads SGHTA; CDR2 reads FQGNSA. This CDR3 is built from 13 residues. Deletions cut 5 bases from V and 5 bases from J, with 10 bases between.